This section outlines one T cell receptor beta chain sequence together with its context. Its specificity is not known. Data came from immunoSEQ multiplex PCR; TCRdb stores just in-frame clones and leaves some out. The sample holds 6,000 or so clones; 80% to 95% are singletons and the top ten take approximately 53%. V lost 5 bases and J lost 2, with 9 bases in between. The CDR3 has 13 residues. Germline CDR1 reads MNHEY; CDR2 reads SMNVEV (reference sequence). This record belongs to a study of regulatory and conventional T cells in RAG deficiency. Study-level points and caveats: Shorter CDR3s in all patient subsets; >80% Treg-Tconv overlap in Omenn.

This sequence originates from a human donor with RAG deficiency presenting as severe combined immunodeficiency. The rearrangement uses TRBV27 and TRBJ1-2; D not resolved. The material sequenced was CD8+ T cells sorted from blood. DNA of the CDR3: TGTGCCAGCAGTCCCGGACTGAACTATGGCTACACCTTC. As protein: CASSPGLNYGYTF.